The 28 T cell receptor beta chains given below trace back to one sample, sequenced in a study of blood T cell repertoires in COVID-19. This table comes from immunoSEQ multiplex PCR, and its TCRdb copy is limited to in-frame clones, with some not included. The repertoire holds roughly 220,000 clones, with around 84% as singletons. Sequenced: peripheral blood. These receptors came from a woman aged 40 to 50 who had recovered from COVID-19.

The rearrangement links TRBV28 to TRBJ2-7; 8 bases agree with TRBD1. The CDR3 length is 16 residues. Germline-derived CDR1 and CDR2 are MDHEN and SYDVKM. V trimming: 9 bases; J trimming: 0 bases; junction bases outside the gene matches: 13. This CDR3 is CASRQGYILSSYEQYF. The CDR3 DNA follows: TGTGCCAGTCGACAGGGGTATATCCTGAGCTCCTACGAGCAGTACTTC. Full variable domain (outside the CDR3, taken from reference TRBV28 and TRBJ2-7): DVKVTQSSRYLVKRTGEKVFLECVQDMDHENMFWYRQDPGLGLRLIYFSYDVKMKEKGDIPEGYSVSREKKERFSLILESASTNQTSMYLCASRQGYILSSYEQYFGPGTRLTVT.

V and J are TRBV5-5 and TRBJ1-1, with 7 bases fitting TRBD1. V trimming: 2 bases; J trimming: 1 base; junction bases outside the gene matches: 8. This CDR3 region has 16 residues. The germline V gene has CDR1 SGHKS and CDR2 YYEKEE (reference sequence). The CDR3 sequence is CASSLPRGTENTEAFF. CDR3 DNA: TGTGCCAGCAGCTTACCTAGAGGGACAGAGAACACTGAAGCTTTCTTT.

This clone showed up just once. The V gene is TRBV5-1, the J gene TRBJ1-1; D possibly corresponds to TRBD1 (5 bases). This CDR3 contains 12 residues. The V and J ends lost 2 bases and 7 bases respectively, with 9 bases between them. The germline CDR1 and CDR2 sequences are SGHRS and YFSETQ. For the CDR3, the DNA is TGCGCCAGCAGCTTCCGGGGGGGTGAAGCTTTCTTT. Encoded protein: CASSFRGGEAFF.

V gene TRBV3-1 (or the pseudogene TRBV3-2) combines with J gene TRBJ2-7; possibly TRBD2 for D (5 bases). Germline values: CDR1 LGHDT, CDR2 YNNKEL (reference sequence). This CDR3 has 12 residues. Trimming removed 5 bases at V and 7 bases at J, with 12 bases between. The CDR3 region is CASSYEGGEQYF. DNA of the CDR3: TGTGCCAGCAGCTACGAGGGTGGGGAGCAGTACTTC.

The V call is TRBV10-3, the J call TRBJ2-1; D is perhaps TRBD1 (8 bases). Trimming left V 10 bases short and J 4 bases short, with 17 bases between. The germline gives CDR1 ENHRY, CDR2 SYGVKD. This CDR3 is built from 14 residues. This CDR3 reads CATTDREGYNEQFF. DNA for the CDR3: TGTGCCACGACGGACAGGGAGGGGTACAATGAGCAGTTCTTC.

This chain joins TRBV2 and TRBJ1-5, with TRBD1 matching over 8 bases. CDR1 SNHLY and CDR2 FYNNEI come from the germline V gene. J lost 3 bases, V lost 8 bases, and 9 bases had no gene match. The CDR3 is made up of 15 amino acids. This CDR3 reads CASGQGTGYNQPQHF. The CDR3 DNA reads TGTGCCAGCGGGCAAGGGACAGGCTACAATCAGCCCCAGCATTTT. Full variable domain (outside the CDR3, taken from reference TRBV2 and TRBJ1-5): EPEVTQTPSHQVTQMGQEVILRCVPISNHLYFYWYRQILGQKVEFLVSFYNNEISEKSEIFDDQFSVERPDGSNFTLKIRSTKLEDSAMYFCASGQGTGYNQPQHFGDGTRLSIL.

The J gene is TRBJ2-1, the V gene TRBV29-1, with 10 bases identical to TRBD2. V was clipped by 3 bases and J by 7 bases; unmatched bases: 3. This CDR3 is 13 amino acids long. Germline CDR1 SQVTM, CDR2 ANQGSEA. The CDR3 coding sequence is TGCAGCGTTGATTCTAGCGGGGGAAATGAGCAGTTCTTC. It is translated as CSVDSSGGNEQFF.

This chain connects TRBV13 to TRBJ1-2, with 10 bases lining up with TRBD1. This CDR3 has 15 amino acids. J was trimmed by 5 bases and V by 5 bases; bases with no gene match: 8. Germline V CDR1 and CDR2: PRHDT, FYEKMQ (reference sequence). The CDR3 reads CASSPRTGGDYGYTF. The CDR3 DNA is TGTGCCAGCAGCCCCCGGACAGGGGGAGATTATGGCTACACCTTC.

The chain carries TRBV12-3 or TRBV12-4 and TRBJ2-1, with D possibly TRBD1 on 5 matching bases. V was cut by 3 bases and J by 6 bases, with 9 bases left in between. The CDR3 runs to 13 residues. Here the CDR3 reads CASSFLDSNEQFF. The CDR3 DNA reads as TGTGCCAGCAGTTTTTTAGACAGCAATGAGCAGTTCTTC.

The chain has TRBV10-3 and TRBJ2-5; a weak D match, TRBD2 (7 bases). V lost 7 bases and J 5 bases, leaving 17 bases between the germline ends. In germline, CDR1 is ENHRY, CDR2 SYGVKD. This CDR3 has 14 amino acids. The CDR3 bases are TGTGCCATCAACCCCGGGGGGCCCGGGGAGACCCAGTACTTC. Residues: CAINPGGPGETQYF.

V usage is TRBV24-1 and J usage is TRBJ2-1, with a tentative D call TRBD1 (6 bases). The CDR3 extends over 16 amino acids. Germline V gives CDR1 KGHDR, CDR2 SFDVKD. Trimming left V 4 bases short and J 1 base short, with 13 bases between. The CDR3 spells CATSDRGPPSYNEQFF. In DNA, the CDR3 is TGTGCCACCAGTGACAGGGGCCCGCCATCCTACAATGAGCAGTTCTTC.

This sequence joins TRBV5-4 and TRBJ1-1; no clear D gene. V was cut by 1 base and J by 1 base, with 17 bases left in between. The CDR3 is made up of 17 amino acids. Germline V CDR1 and CDR2: SGHNT, YYREEE (reference sequence). DNA of the CDR3: TGTGCCAGCAGCTTGATAGGGAGAGTGGGATCGAACACTGAAGCTTTCTTT. It encodes CASSLIGRVGSNTEAFF.

The chain employs TRBV7-9 and TRBJ1-1; D remains ambiguous. V was clipped by 0 bases and J by 1 base, with 12 bases between them. The germline V gene encodes CDR1 SEHNR and CDR2 FQNEAQ (reference sequence). The CDR3 is made up of 16 amino acids. The CDR3 nucleotides read TGTGCCAGCAGCTTAGCTTCCTTAGTTCCGAACACTGAAGCTTTCTTT. Protein product: CASSLASLVPNTEAFF.

This clone was counted between two and nine times. The CDR3 sequence is CASSTGQYNQPQHF. In DNA, the CDR3 is TGTGCCAGCAGCACGGGACAGTACAATCAGCCCCAGCATTTT. The chain employs TRBV6-5 and TRBJ1-5, with 7 bases that match TRBD1. Germline V gene data show CDR1 as MNHEY and CDR2 as SVGAGI. CDR3 length: 14 residues. V lost 6 bases to trimming and J lost 3 bases; unmatched junction nucleotides: 5.

The chain carries TRBV15 and TRBJ2-3; 8 bases are a match to TRBD2. The CDR3 sequence is 16 residues long. Per the germline V gene, CDR1 is LNHNV and CDR2 is YYDKDF (reference sequence). J gave up 4 bases and V 1 base, and 7 bases lay outside the gene matches. The CDR3 DNA is TGTGCCACCAGCAGAGTAGCGGGGACAACGTCAGATACGCAGTATTTT. It is translated as CATSRVAGTTSDTQYF.

The chain uses TRBV11-3 and TRBJ2-6; D is ambiguous. CDR3 size: 13 residues. In germline, CDR1 is SGHNT, CDR2 YENEEA. V lost 5 bases and J 4 bases, leaving 6 bases between the germline ends. Here the CDR3 DNA reads TGTGCCAGCAGCCCGCAGGGGGCCAACGTCCTGACTTTC. Translated, it gives CASSPQGANVLTF.

This chain links TRBV2 with TRBJ2-5; TRBD2 matches at 9 bases. The junction had 8 bases not matched to a gene; V was cut back by 7 bases and J by 2 bases. Germline CDR1 and CDR2: SNHLY and FYNNEI. The CDR3 runs to 15 residues. The CDR3 region is CASKSGGPGQETQYF. The DNA of the CDR3 is TGTGCCAGCAAGAGCGGGGGGCCCGGACAAGAGACCCAGTACTTC.

J is TRBJ2-1 and V is TRBV7-2; TRBD1 aligns across 8 bases. The J segment lost 8 bases and the V segment lost 5 bases, leaving 17 bases of the junction unmatched. CDR3 length: 17 amino acids. Germline loops: CDR1 SGHTA, CDR2 FQGNSA. The CDR3: CASSTRTGTGVSDEQFF. CDR3 in DNA: TGTGCCAGCAGCACAAGAACCGGGACAGGCGTCTCGGATGAGCAGTTCTTC.

V usage is TRBV7-6 and J usage is TRBJ1-1; 7 bases line up with TRBD1. The CDR3 runs 15 residues. V was pared by 5 bases and J by 2 bases, with 8 bases of the junction left unmatched. Germline assignment: CDR1 SGHVS and CDR2 FNYEAQ. CDR3 residues: CASSPRQGFNTEAFF. Written as DNA, the CDR3 is TGTGCCAGCAGCCCCCGACAGGGATTTAACACTGAAGCTTTCTTT. Full variable domain (rest looked up from reference TRBV7-6 and TRBJ1-1): GAGVSQSPRYKVTKRGQDVALRCDPISGHVSLYWYRQALGQGPEFLTYFNYEAQQDKSGLPNDRFSAERPEGSISTLTIQRTEQRDSAMYRCASSPRQGFNTEAFFGQGTRLTVV.

This rearrangement joins TRBV15 to TRBJ2-1; possible D gene TRBD2, 6 bases. The germline V gene has CDR1 LNHNV and CDR2 YYDKDF (reference sequence). The V and J ends lost 5 bases and 4 bases respectively, with 15 bases between them. This CDR3 has 15 amino acids. The CDR3 sequence: CATSSPGGEYNEQFF. The CDR3 nucleotides read TGTGCCACCAGCTCGCCGGGCGGGGAGTACAATGAGCAGTTCTTC. The whole variable domain, filled in from reference TRBV15 and TRBJ2-1, reads DAMVIQNPRYQVTQFGKPVTLSCSQTLNHNVMYWYQQKSSQAPKLLFHYYDKDFNNEADTPDNFQSRRPNTSFCFLDIRSPGLGDTAMYLCATSSPGGEYNEQFFGPGTRLTVL.

This clone came up once. This chain uses TRBV6-2 or TRBV6-3 with TRBJ2-6, with D hard to call. CDR3 length equals 16 residues. Germline assignment: CDR1 MNHEY and CDR2 SVGEGT. The V end lost 1 base, the J end lost 0 bases, and 7 bases lay between the germline ends. This CDR3 reads CASSYLVSSGANVLTF. The CDR3 DNA is TGTGCCAGCAGTTACTTAGTTAGCTCTGGGGCCAACGTCCTGACTTTC.

V and J are TRBV7-6 and TRBJ2-5, with D maybe TRBD1 (5 bases). This CDR3 is 15 amino acids long. Germline V CDR1 and CDR2: SGHVS, FNYEAQ. The V end lost 2 bases, the J end lost 0 bases, and 10 bases lay between the germline ends. The CDR3 coding sequence is TGTGCCAGCAGCTTACGACAGCTGAACCAAGAGACCCAGTACTTC. This gives the protein CASSLRQLNQETQYF. Variable domain in full (rest from reference TRBV7-6 and TRBJ2-5): GAGVSQSPRYKVTKRGQDVALRCDPISGHVSLYWYRQALGQGPEFLTYFNYEAQQDKSGLPNDRFSAERPEGSISTLTIQRTEQRDSAMYRCASSLRQLNQETQYFGPGTRLLVL.

This sequence joins TRBV14 and TRBJ2-1, with 8 bases identical to TRBD2. The CDR3 is 15 residues long. The V gene's germline CDR1 is SGHDN and CDR2 FVKESK. Trimming cost V 6 bases and J 2 bases; bases outside gene matches: 6. The CDR3 spells CASRPGGAAYNEQFF. For the CDR3, the DNA is TGTGCCAGCAGGCCCGGGGGGGCCGCCTACAATGAGCAGTTCTTC.

About this clone itself: The sample carries other DNA sequences with the same CDR3. The V gene is TRBV5-1, the J gene TRBJ2-5, with 10 bases that match TRBD1. Per the germline V gene, CDR1 is SGHRS and CDR2 is YFSETQ. Trimming cost V 0 bases and J 1 base; bases outside gene matches: 0. The CDR3 runs 15 residues. This chain's CDR3 is CASSLGTGGQETQYF. The CDR3 DNA reads TGCGCCAGCAGCTTGGGGACAGGGGGCCAAGAGACCCAGTACTTC.

The sample holds one count of this clone. V is TRBV7-8 and J is TRBJ2-7, with 9 nucleotides matching TRBD2. CDR3 size: 17 residues. Germline CDR1 is SGHVS and CDR2 is FQNEAQ. Trimming removed 3 bases from V and 3 bases from J; junction bases left unmatched: 12. CDR3 in DNA: TGTGCCAGCAGCTTCAACCTCGTACCTAGCGGGGACTACGAGCAGTACTTC. This gives the protein CASSFNLVPSGDYEQYF.

The chain's CDR3 is CASSLAGQGPYEQYF. Written as DNA, the CDR3 is TGTGCCAGCAGCTTAGCTGGACAGGGTCCCTACGAGCAGTACTTC. The V gene is TRBV11-2, the J gene TRBJ2-7; 8 bases match TRBD1. J was trimmed by 2 bases and V by 1 base; bases with no gene match: 4. The CDR3 spans 15 residues. Per germline, CDR1 SGHAT and CDR2 FQNNGV.

Worth noting for this clone: The junction and the germline gene differ at one end; a read error may be behind it. The chain combines TRBV19 with TRBJ1-1, with D perhaps TRBD1 (5 bases). The germline gives CDR1 LNHDA, CDR2 SQIVND (reference sequence). The CDR3 loop spans 14 amino acids. CDR3 nucleotides: TGTGCCAGTAAAGGGGACTCATTGAAGACTGAAGCTTTCTTT. This gives the protein CASKGDSLKTEAFF.

This clone appeared a few times. The chain recombines TRBV7-2 with TRBJ2-3; 9 nucleotides match TRBD1. Germline trimming cut 2 bases from V and 3 bases from J; bases unmatched to any gene: 6. CDR1 and CDR2 from the germline V gene are SGHTA and FQGNSA. The CDR3 is 16 amino acids. DNA for the CDR3: TGTGCCAGCAGCTTATGGGGCGGGACAGGGACAGATACGCAGTATTTT. As protein: CASSLWGGTGTDTQYF.